These 13 T cell receptor beta chains came from one sample sequenced in a study of blood T cell repertoires in COVID-19. TCRdb keeps only in-frame clones here, not all; method: immunoSEQ multiplex PCR. The table has under 170,000 clones, 65% to 90% seen once; the top ten hold 3% to 4%. Sample: peripheral blood. The receptors were gathered from a man between 65 and 80 years old with acute or convalescent COVID-19.

The chain joins TRBV4-1 to TRBJ2-1, with D hard to call. V shed 0 bases and J shed 6 bases, with 9 bases lying between them. CDR1 is MGHRA, CDR2 YSYEKL, per germline. CDR3 size: 14 residues. The CDR3 spells CASSQDRSLNEQFF. The DNA of the CDR3 is TGCGCCAGCAGCCAAGACAGGTCCCTCAATGAGCAGTTCTTC.

The chain combines TRBV11-1 with TRBJ2-5; D possibly corresponds to TRBD2 (6 bases). This CDR3 contains 15 residues. V lost 5 bases, J lost 6 bases, and 19 bases lay in between. CDR1 and CDR2 (germline): SGHAT, FQDESV (reference sequence). The CDR3 is CASSTKPGGVQTQYF. CDR3 nucleotides: TGTGCCAGCAGCACAAAGCCAGGAGGGGTTCAGACCCAGTACTTC.

The sample holds a few counts of this clone. Other nucleotide sequences from this sample produce the same CDR3. CDR3 nucleotide sequence: TGTGCCAGCAGCTCACTAGCGGGAGCCCCAGATACGCAGTATTTT. Its protein product is CASSSLAGAPDTQYF. This chain joins TRBV7-2 and TRBJ2-3, with 11 bases that match TRBD2. The CDR3 is made up of 15 amino acids. Germline CDR1 and CDR2: SGHTA and FQGNSA. V shed 4 bases, J shed 4 bases, and the junction held 4 bases outside the gene matches.

The genes are TRBV6-5 and TRBJ1-4, with D possibly TRBD1 on 6 matching bases. V was trimmed by 0 bases and J by 2 bases, leaving 10 bases between them. The CDR3 extends over 16 amino acids. Germline assignment: CDR1 MNHEY and CDR2 SVGAGI. Here the CDR3 DNA reads TGTGCCAGCAGTTACTCCGGGGGGCCCACTAATGAAAAACTGTTTTTT. It yields the protein CASSYSGGPTNEKLFF.

The chain is built from TRBV4-3 and TRBJ1-1; D is ambiguous. CDR1 and CDR2 (germline): LGHNA, YSLEER. Trimming removed 0 bases from V and 3 bases from J, with 11 bases in between. The CDR3 loop spans 15 amino acids. The CDR3 spells CASSQEEGRDTEAFF. The CDR3 DNA sequence: TGCGCCAGCAGCCAAGAAGAAGGGCGGGACACTGAAGCTTTCTTT.

The chain carries TRBV3-1 (or the pseudogene TRBV3-2) and TRBJ1-3; no clear D gene. Germline CDR1 LGHDT, CDR2 YNNKEL (reference sequence). The V end lost 0 bases, the J end lost 0 bases, and 12 bases lay between the germline ends. The CDR3 runs to 17 residues. The DNA of the CDR3 is TGTGCCAGCAGCCAAGAGATATCCTTCAGCTCTGGAAACACCATATATTTT. Translating it yields CASSQEISFSSGNTIYF.

The chain combines TRBV14 with TRBJ2-7; 7 bases are a match to TRBD1. The germline V gene encodes CDR1 SGHDN and CDR2 FVKESK. V gave up 4 bases and J gave up 7 bases; unmatched junction bases: 13. The CDR3 is 15 amino acids. Written as DNA, the CDR3 is TGTGCCAGCAGCCCTACGACAGGGCCCCACGGAGAGCAGTACTTC. Its translation: CASSPTTGPHGEQYF.

The V and J genes are TRBV27 and TRBJ2-3; a weak D match, TRBD2 (6 bases). Trimming took off 2 bases at V and 1 base at J, with 10 bases between the two ends. Germline assignment: CDR1 MNHEY and CDR2 SMNVEV (reference sequence). The CDR3 is 15 residues long. The CDR3 DNA reads as TGTGCCAGCAGTTTAGTCGGGAGAGGCACAGATACGCAGTATTTT. Encoded protein: CASSLVGRGTDTQYF.

The chain employs TRBV29-1 and TRBJ2-7, with D perhaps matching TRBD1 (6 bases). The CDR3 loop spans 13 amino acids. Germline V gene data show CDR1 as SQVTM and CDR2 as ANQGSEA. V shed 6 bases and J shed 3 bases, with 15 bases lying between them. The CDR3 protein is CSVETDRSYEQYF. In DNA form, the CDR3 reads TGCAGCGTGGAGACAGACAGGAGCTACGAGCAGTACTTC.

This clone was seen a handful of times. This chain uses TRBV5-1 with TRBJ2-3, with 14 bases matching TRBD2. V lost 7 bases to trimming and J lost 4 bases; unmatched junction nucleotides: 11. Per the germline V gene, CDR1 is SGHRS and CDR2 is YFSETQ. The CDR3 has 17 residues. CDR3 amino acids: CASGRLAGGPGSDTQYF. The CDR3 bases are TGCGCCAGCGGGCGACTAGCGGGAGGGCCGGGGTCAGATACGCAGTATTTT.

This clone was seen a single time. The chain combines TRBV5-1 with TRBJ2-5, with TRBD2 identical over 9 bases. The CDR3 is 15 residues long. From germline, CDR1 is SGHRS and CDR2 YFSETQ. Trimming at V came to 4 bases and at J to 4 bases, leaving 8 bases not matched to a gene. The CDR3, as DNA: TGCGCCAGCAGCGGTGCGGGAGGGCTTCGAGAGACCCAGTACTTC. The encoded protein is CASSGAGGLRETQYF.

The V gene is TRBV7-3, the J gene TRBJ2-1; 13 positions match TRBD2. Germline assignment: CDR1 SGHTA and CDR2 FQGTGA. The CDR3 contains 15 residues. The ends lost 5 bases at V and 8 bases at J; junction bases unmatched: 6. The CDR3 loop is CASSIRTSGSDEQFF. CDR3 DNA sequence: TGTGCCAGCAGCATACGGACTAGCGGGAGCGATGAGCAGTTCTTC.

DNA for the CDR3: TGCGCCAGCAGCTTGGGTCCGGCCGGGGAGCTGTTTTTT. It codes for CASSLGPAGELFF. The chain carries TRBV5-1 and TRBJ2-2; D ambiguous. The ends were cut back, 0 bases at V and 6 bases at J, with 6 bases in the middle. The germline CDR1 and CDR2 sequences are SGHRS and YFSETQ. This CDR3 is 13 amino acids long. The entire variable domain, with the rest obtained from reference TRBV5-1 and TRBJ2-2, is as follows: KAGVTQTPRYLIKTRGQQVTLSCSPISGHRSVSWYQQTPGQGLQFLFEYFSETQRNKGNFPGRFSGRQFSNSRSEMNVSTLELGDSALYLCASSLGPAGELFFGEGSRLTVL.